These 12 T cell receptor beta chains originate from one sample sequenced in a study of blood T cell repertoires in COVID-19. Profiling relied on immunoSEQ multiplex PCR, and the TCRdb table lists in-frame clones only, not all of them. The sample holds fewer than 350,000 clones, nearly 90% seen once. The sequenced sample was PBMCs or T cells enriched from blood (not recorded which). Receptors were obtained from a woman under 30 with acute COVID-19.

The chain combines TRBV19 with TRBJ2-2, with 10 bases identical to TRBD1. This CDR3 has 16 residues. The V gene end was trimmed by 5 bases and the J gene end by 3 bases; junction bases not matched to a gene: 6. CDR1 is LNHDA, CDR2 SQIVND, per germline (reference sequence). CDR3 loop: CASSLIGQGDTGELFF. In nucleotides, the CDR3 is TGTGCCAGTAGTTTAATAGGACAGGGGGACACCGGGGAGCTGTTTTTT. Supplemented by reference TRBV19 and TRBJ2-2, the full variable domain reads DGGITQSPKYLFRKEGQNVTLSCEQNLNHDAMYWYRQDPGQGLRLIYYSQIVNDFQKGDIAEGYSVSREKKESFPLTVTSAQKNPTAFYLCASSLIGQGDTGELFFGEGSRLTVL.

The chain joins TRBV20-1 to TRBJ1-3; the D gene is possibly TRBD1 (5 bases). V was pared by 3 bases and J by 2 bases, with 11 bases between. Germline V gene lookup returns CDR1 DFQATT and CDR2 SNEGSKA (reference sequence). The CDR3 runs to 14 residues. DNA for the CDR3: TGCAGTGCTAGTCCCGCGGGGCCTGGAAACACCATATATTTT. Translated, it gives CSASPAGPGNTIYF.

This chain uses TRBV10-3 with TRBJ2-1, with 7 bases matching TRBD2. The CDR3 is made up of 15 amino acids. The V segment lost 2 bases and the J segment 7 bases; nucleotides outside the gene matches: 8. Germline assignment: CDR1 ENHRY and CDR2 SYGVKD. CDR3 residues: CAISENPGLLNEQFF. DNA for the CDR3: TGTGCCATCAGTGAGAATCCGGGACTACTTAATGAGCAGTTCTTC.

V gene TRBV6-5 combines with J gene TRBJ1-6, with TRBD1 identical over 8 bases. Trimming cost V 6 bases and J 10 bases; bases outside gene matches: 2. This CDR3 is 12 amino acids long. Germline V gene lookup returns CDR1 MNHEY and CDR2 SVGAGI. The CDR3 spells CASRDRDSPLHF. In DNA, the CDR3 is TGTGCCAGCAGGGACAGGGACTCACCCCTCCACTTT.

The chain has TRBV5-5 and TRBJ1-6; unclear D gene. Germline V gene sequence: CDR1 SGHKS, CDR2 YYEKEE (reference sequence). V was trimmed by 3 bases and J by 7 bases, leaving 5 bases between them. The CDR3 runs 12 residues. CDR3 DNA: TGTGCCAGCAGCTCGAGGAATTCACCCCTCCACTTT. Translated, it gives CASSSRNSPLHF.

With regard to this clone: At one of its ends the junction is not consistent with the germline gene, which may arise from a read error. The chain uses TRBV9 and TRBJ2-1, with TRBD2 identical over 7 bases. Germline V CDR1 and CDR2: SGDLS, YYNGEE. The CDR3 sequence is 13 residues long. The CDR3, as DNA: TGTGCCAGCAGCGTAGGGGACTACTATGAGCAGTTCTTC. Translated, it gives CASSVGDYYEQFF.

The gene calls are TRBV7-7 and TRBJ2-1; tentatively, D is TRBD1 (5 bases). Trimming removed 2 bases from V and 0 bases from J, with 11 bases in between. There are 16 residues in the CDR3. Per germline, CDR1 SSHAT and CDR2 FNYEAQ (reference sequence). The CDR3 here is CASSLNAGPSYNEQFF. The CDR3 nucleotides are TGTGCCAGCAGCTTAAATGCAGGGCCCTCCTACAATGAGCAGTTCTTC.

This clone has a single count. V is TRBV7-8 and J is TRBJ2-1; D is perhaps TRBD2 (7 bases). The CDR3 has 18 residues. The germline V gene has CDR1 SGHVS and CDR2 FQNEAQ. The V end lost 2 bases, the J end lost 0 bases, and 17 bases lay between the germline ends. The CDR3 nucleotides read TGTGCCAGCAGCTTATGGGGGCGGGGGATTAGCTCCTACAATGAGCAGTTCTTC. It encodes CASSLWGRGISSYNEQFF.

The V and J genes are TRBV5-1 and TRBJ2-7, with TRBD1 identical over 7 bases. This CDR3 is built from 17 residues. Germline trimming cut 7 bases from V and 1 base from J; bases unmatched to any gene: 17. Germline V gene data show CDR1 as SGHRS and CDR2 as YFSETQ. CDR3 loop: CASRVGRDSSKSYEQYF. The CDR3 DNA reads TGCGCCAGCCGGGTCGGACGGGACAGCTCAAAATCCTACGAGCAGTACTTC.

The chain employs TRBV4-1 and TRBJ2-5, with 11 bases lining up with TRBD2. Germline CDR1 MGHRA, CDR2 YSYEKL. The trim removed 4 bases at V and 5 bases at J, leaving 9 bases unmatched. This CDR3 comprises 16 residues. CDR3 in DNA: TGCGCCAGCAGCCTGACTAGCGGGATGGGAGCGGAGACCCAGTACTTC. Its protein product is CASSLTSGMGAETQYF.

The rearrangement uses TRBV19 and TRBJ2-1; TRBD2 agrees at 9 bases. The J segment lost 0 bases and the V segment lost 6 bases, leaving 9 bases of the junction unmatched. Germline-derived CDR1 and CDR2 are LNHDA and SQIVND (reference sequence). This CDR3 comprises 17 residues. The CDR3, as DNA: TGTGCCAGTAGGCGACTAGCGGTCTCGAGCTCCTACAATGAGCAGTTCTTC. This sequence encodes CASRRLAVSSSYNEQFF.

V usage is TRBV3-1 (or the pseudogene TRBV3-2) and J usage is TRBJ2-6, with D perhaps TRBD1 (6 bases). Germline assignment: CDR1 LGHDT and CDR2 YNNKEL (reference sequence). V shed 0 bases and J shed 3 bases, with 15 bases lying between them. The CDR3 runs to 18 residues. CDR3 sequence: CASSQEAGVPGGANVLTF. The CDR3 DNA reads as TGTGCCAGCAGCCAAGAAGCAGGGGTCCCTGGTGGGGCCAACGTCCTGACTTTC.